The present T cell receptor beta chain was sequenced within a study of blood T cell repertoires in COVID-19. The germline V gene encodes CDR1 SGHAT and CDR2 FQNNGV. The germline V and J ends were trimmed by 0 bases and 5 bases, with 7 bases remaining between them. The CDR3 is 13 amino acids. Sequencing used immunoSEQ multiplex PCR; TCRdb keeps in-frame clones, though not all of them. The sample has around 210,000 clones, 86% seen once. This chain links TRBV11-2 with TRBJ1-1; unclear D gene. This sequence originates from a woman aged 65 to 85 with acute or convalescent COVID-19. Sequencing was carried out using peripheral blood. CDR3 residues: CASSLDRRTEAFF. The CDR3 bases are TGTGCCAGCAGCTTAGATCGGAGGACTGAAGCTTTCTTT.